The present TCR beta chain was sequenced within a study of OX40 agonist ivuxolimab in advanced cancers. Study as a whole: The patients got ivuxolimab, which is an agonistic anti-OX40 (CD134) antibody. Aged roughly 23 to 85 with a mean of approximately 57 years, they were roughly 83% male.

Prior autoimmune disease or systemic immunosuppression barred patients. V shed 4 bases and J shed 1 base, with 8 bases lying between them. CDR1 is SGHVS, CDR2 FNYEAQ, per germline. The CDR3 contains 15 residues. This clone has a handful of counts. Method: immunoSEQ multiplex PCR; TCRdb's copy keeps in-frame clones and lacks some. The repertoire includes more than 70,000 clones, over 75% of them detected once, and about 5% sits in the top ten. The V and J genes are TRBV7-6 and TRBJ1-6; no reliable D call. Sequencing was performed on CD4+ or CD8+ T cells sorted from blood, taken in a trial of the OX40 agonist ivuxolimab. The TCR was taken from an adult with an advanced solid tumor such as melanoma, head and neck, liver or kidney cancer. In nucleotides, the CDR3 is TGTGCCAGCAGCTCCGCCATATCCTATAATTCACCCCTCCACTTT. It specifies CASSSAISYNSPLHF.